The rows below give T cell receptor beta chains drawn from one sample of a study of blood T cell repertoires in COVID-19. Profiled with immunoSEQ multiplex PCR; TCRdb holds only in-frame clones, not every one. The sample has about 38,000 clones, about 91% seen once; the top ten hold around 7%. The specimen sequenced was peripheral blood. The receptor set was obtained from a human donor in a cohort sampled during active COVID-19. Both conserved end residues are part of each CDR3. The order of the fields is clone size, V gene, D gene, J gene, CDR3 length, CDR3 DNA, CDR3 protein. The D gene is left open where the match is weak. The size entry is marked missing in some rows and otherwise reads once, few, many or a size class.

-,TRBV7-2,-,TRBJ1-2,15,TGTGCCAGCAGCGCCTGGGACATAGGAAACTATGGCTACACCTTC,CASSAWDIGNYGYTF
-,TRBV27,-,TRBJ1-6,14,TGTGCCAGCAGTTTAGGACAGCATAATTCACCCCTCCACTTT,CASSLGQHNSPLHF
few,TRBV7-9,TRBD1,TRBJ2-1,14,TGTGCCAGCAGCCCGACAGGGGGCAGGAATGAGCAGTTCTTC,CASSPTGGRNEQFF
-,TRBV5-4,-,TRBJ2-1,14,TGTGCCAGCAGCTTGGGACAGCTAAACAATGAGCAGTTCTTC,CASSLGQLNNEQFF
-,TRBV19,TRBD2,TRBJ2-2,15,TGTGCCAGTAGTACCCGGACTAGCCCCACCGGGGAGCTGTTTTTT,CASSTRTSPTGELFF
-,TRBV14,TRBD1,TRBJ2-2,16,TGTGCCAGCAGCCAGCACCGGGACAGGGTATCCGGGGAGCTGTTTTTT,CASSQHRDRVSGELFF
-,TRBV7-9,-,TRBJ2-2,15,TGTGCCAGCAGCTTAGCCGGAGGCCAGACCGGGGAGCTGTTTTTT,CASSLAGGQTGELFF
-,TRBV30,-,TRBJ2-6,18,TGTGCCTGGAGCGTGATTAGGACAGTCAGCTCTGGGGCCAACGTCCTGACTTTC,CAWSVIRTVSSGANVLTF
-,TRBV11-1,TRBD1,TRBJ2-1,15,TGTGCCAGCAGCTTAGGACAGGGCTCCTACAATGAGCAGTTCTTC,CASSLGQGSYNEQFF
once,TRBV30,-,TRBJ2-2,14,TGTGCCTGGAGTGTACCAGGGTTCACCGGGGAGCTGTTTTTT,CAWSVPGFTGELFF
-,TRBV7-2,-,TRBJ1-5,14,TGTGCCAGCAGCCAGGGAAGTAGCAATCAGCCCCAGCATTTT,CASSQGSSNQPQHF
-,TRBV28,TRBD1,TRBJ1-4,18,TGTGCCAGCAGTTCCAGGACAGGGGGCAGGGCAACTAATGAAAAACTGTTTTTT,CASSSRTGGRATNEKLFF
-,TRBV28,TRBD2,TRBJ2-1,14,TGTGCCAGCACGAAGACTAGCGGTTACAATGAGCAGTTCTTC,CASTKTSGYNEQFF
few,TRBV5-1,-,TRBJ1-6,15,TGCGCCAGCAGGTTACGCGGCGCTTATAATTCACCCCTCCACTTT,CASRLRGAYNSPLHF
-,TRBV28,TRBD1,TRBJ2-1,22,TGTGCCAGCAGCCGCCCCCCCGGGGACAGGGGGCTCTTTATAACGGGGTACAATGAGCAGTTCTTC,CASSRPPGDRGLFITGYNEQFF
-,TRBV5-5,TRBD2,TRBJ2-3,16,TGTGCCAGCACCCCACGGGCTAGCGGGGGGGCTGATACGCAGTATTTT,CASTPRASGGADTQYF
few,TRBV6-6,-,TRBJ2-1,17,TGTGCCAGCAGTCCCCTAAGGAGGGGTTACTCCTACAATGAGCAGTTCTTC,CASSPLRRGYSYNEQFF
-,TRBV4-2,TRBD2,TRBJ2-3,18,TGTGCCAGCAGCCCCAGACCACGACTAGCGGGAGACGCAGATACGCAGTATTTT,CASSPRPRLAGDADTQYF
-,TRBV29-1,TRBD2,TRBJ2-5,15,TGCAGCGTTGAGGGACTAGCGGGGGGGCAAGAGACCCAGTACTTC,CSVEGLAGGQETQYF
-,TRBV6-1,TRBD1,TRBJ2-7,17,TGTGCCAGCAGTGAACGCTCGGGACAGGGGCCCTCCTACGAGCAGTACTTC,CASSERSGQGPSYEQYF
-,TRBV19,-,TRBJ1-4,14,TGTGCCAGTAGTTTACAGGGTTGGTCTGAAAAACTGTTTTTT,CASSLQGWSEKLFF
-,TRBV7-3,-,TRBJ2-5,14,TGTGCCAGCAGCCCCTCCGGGGCGGGGGAGACCCAGTACTTC,CASSPSGAGETQYF
-,TRBV9,-,TRBJ1-2,16,TGTGCCAGCAGCGTAGCTCAGGGGCCTTATAGCTATGGCTACACCTTC,CASSVAQGPYSYGYTF
-,TRBV6-5,-,TRBJ2-7,15,TGTGCCAGCAGACCCACTACCGTCTTATCCTACGAGCAGTACTTC,CASRPTTVLSYEQYF
-,TRBV6-1,-,TRBJ1-1,13,TGTGCCAGCAGTGAAAGCTTTCGAACTGAAGCTTTCTTT,CASSESFRTEAFF
-,TRBV25-1,TRBD1,TRBJ1-5,14,TGTGCCAGCAGCCAGACAGGGTATGCTCAGCCCCAGCATTTT,CASSQTGYAQPQHF
-,TRBV4-3,-,TRBJ2-1,16,TGCGCCAGCAGCCCAGACGGGGCGGCTAGCGTCAATGAGCAGTTCTTC,CASSPDGAASVNEQFF
-,TRBV7-9,TRBD2,TRBJ2-1,16,TGTGCCAGCAGCCTTAGCGGGGGGGCCGGGTACAATGAGCAGTTCTTC,CASSLSGGAGYNEQFF
-,TRBV2,TRBD1,TRBJ2-2,14,TGTGCCAGCAGCCCTCCAGGGGGCAGCCGGGAGCTGTTTTTT,CASSPPGGSRELFF
-,TRBV6-5,-,TRBJ1-5,13,TGTGCCAGCAGTTATTCCCCCGATCAGCCCCAGCATTTT,CASSYSPDQPQHF
-,TRBV9,TRBD2,TRBJ2-2,16,TGTGCCAGCAGCGTAGGGCGGGGGAAGTACACCGGGGAGCTGTTTTTT,CASSVGRGKYTGELFF
-,TRBV14,-,TRBJ2-7,16,TGTGCCAGCAGCCCTATAAAGCTGACAGGAGTATACGAGCAGTACTTC,CASSPIKLTGVYEQYF
-,TRBV27,TRBD2,TRBJ2-6,18,TGTGCCAGCAGTGGTCGGCTAGCGGGGGCGGCTGGGGCCAACGTCCTGACTTTC,CASSGRLAGAAGANVLTF
-,TRBV6-5,TRBD1,TRBJ1-4,13,TGTGCCAGCAGAAAGACAGGGTATGAAAAACTGTTTTTT,CASRKTGYEKLFF
-,TRBV28,TRBD1,TRBJ1-4,15,TGTGCCAGCAACGGCAACGACAGGGGCTATGAAAAACTGTTTTTT,CASNGNDRGYEKLFF
-,TRBV6-4,TRBD2,TRBJ2-3,14,TGTGCACTCCGAAGGCGGGGGAGCACAGATACGCAGTATTTT,CALRRRGSTDTQYF
once,TRBV5-6,TRBD1,TRBJ1-1,17,TGTGCCAGCAGCGCCAGGACAGGGGACCTTATGAACACTGAAGCTTTCTTT,CASSARTGDLMNTEAFF
-,TRBV5-6,-,TRBJ1-5,14,TGTGCCAGCAGCAAAACTCGGGGGGATCAGCCCCAGCATTTT,CASSKTRGDQPQHF
-,TRBV5-1,TRBD1,TRBJ2-1,15,TGCGCCAGCAGCCACACAGGGGGTTCTAGGAATGAGCAGTTCTTC,CASSHTGGSRNEQFF
-,TRBV12-5,TRBD1,TRBJ1-2,14,TGTGCTAGTGGTTTGGACCAGGGGGCGGTTGGCTACACCTTC,CASGLDQGAVGYTF
once,TRBV5-5,-,TRBJ2-6,16,TGTGCCAGCAGCTTGGGGGTGTGGGCCGGGGCCAACGTCCTGACTTTC,CASSLGVWAGANVLTF
-,TRBV25-1,TRBD1,TRBJ2-1,17,TGTGCCAGCAGTGAATTAATAGGGACAGGGGGTCGGAATGAGCAGTTCTTC,CASSELIGTGGRNEQFF
once,TRBV18,-,TRBJ1-2,15,TGTGCCAGCTCACCATCTGACAGGCCCCTGGGGGGCTACACCTTC,CASSPSDRPLGGYTF
-,TRBV2,TRBD2,TRBJ2-3,16,TGTGCCAGCAGTGAATTGGCGGGGGGGCCAAAAGATACGCAGTATTTT,CASSELAGGPKDTQYF
-,TRBV7-9,TRBD2,TRBJ2-1,16,TGTGCCAGCCAGGGTTTAGCGGGGGGCCACCACAATGAGCAGTTCTTC,CASQGLAGGHHNEQFF
-,TRBV5-6,TRBD2,TRBJ2-7,16,TGTGCCAGCAGCCCGCCAACTAGCGAGAGACGACGGGAGCAGTACTTC,CASSPPTSERRREQYF
-,TRBV10-3,TRBD2,TRBJ2-5,15,TGTGCCATCAGCCAAGGAGTAGCGGGAGGCGAGACCCAGTACTTC,CAISQGVAGGETQYF
-,TRBV30,TRBD1,TRBJ1-1,13,TGTGCCTGGAGTGCAAGGACAGGGGATAGGGCTTTCTTT,CAWSARTGDRAFF
once,TRBV11-2,TRBD2,TRBJ2-7,14,TGTGCCAGCAGCCACTCCGCGGGGGAATACGAGCAGTACTTC,CASSHSAGEYEQYF
-,TRBV5-1,TRBD1,TRBJ2-2,13,TGCGCCAGCCGACAGGGGTTGACCGGGGAGCTGTTTTTT,CASRQGLTGELFF
few,TRBV19,-,TRBJ1-1,15,TGTGCCAGTAGCCACCCCTCGGGACAGAACACTGAAGCTTTCTTT,CASSHPSGQNTEAFF
-,TRBV10-1,TRBD1,TRBJ2-1,14,TGCGCCAGCTCCCGGGACAGGGTTGGAAATGAGCAGTTCTTC,CASSRDRVGNEQFF
once,TRBV19,TRBD1,TRBJ2-3,16,TGTGCCAGTATGCCCCCTTTAGACAGGGGACCAGATACGCAGTATTTT,CASMPPLDRGPDTQYF